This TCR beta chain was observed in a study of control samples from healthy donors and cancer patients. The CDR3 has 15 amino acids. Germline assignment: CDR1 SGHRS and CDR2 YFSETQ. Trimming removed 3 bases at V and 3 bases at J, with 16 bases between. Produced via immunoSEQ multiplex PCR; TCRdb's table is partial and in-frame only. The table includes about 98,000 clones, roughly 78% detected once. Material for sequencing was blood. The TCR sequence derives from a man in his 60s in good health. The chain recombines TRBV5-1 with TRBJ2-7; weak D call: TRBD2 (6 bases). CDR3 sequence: CASSSGLLGYYEQYF. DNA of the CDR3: TGCGCCAGCAGCTCGGGACTCCTGGGTTACTACGAGCAGTACTTC.